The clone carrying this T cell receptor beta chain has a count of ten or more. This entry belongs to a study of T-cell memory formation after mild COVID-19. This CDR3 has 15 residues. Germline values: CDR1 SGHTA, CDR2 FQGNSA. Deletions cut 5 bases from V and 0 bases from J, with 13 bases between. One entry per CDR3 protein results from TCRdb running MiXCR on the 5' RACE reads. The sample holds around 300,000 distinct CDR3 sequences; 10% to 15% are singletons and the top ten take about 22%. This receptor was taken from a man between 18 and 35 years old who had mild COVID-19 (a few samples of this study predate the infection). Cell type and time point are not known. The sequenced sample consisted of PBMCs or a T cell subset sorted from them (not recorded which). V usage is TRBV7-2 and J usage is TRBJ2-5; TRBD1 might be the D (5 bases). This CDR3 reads CASSISGMYQETQYF. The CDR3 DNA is TGTGCCAGCAGCATATCAGGGATGTACCAAGAGACCCAGTACTTC.